The 23 T cell receptor beta chains presented below share a single source sample, sequenced in a study of cytomegalovirus exposure and HLA in healthy donors. PCR primers comprised 60 Vbeta and 13 Jbeta primers. Data came from immunoSEQ multiplex PCR; TCRdb stores just in-frame clones and leaves some out. In the table there are 150,000 to 200,000 clones, 68% of which are singletons. Sequenced material: PBMCs. Every receptor here comes from a man aged 25 to 40 in good health and CMV-seropositive.

V is TRBV28 and J is TRBJ2-7; D possibly corresponds to TRBD1 (6 bases). CDR3 length equals 15 residues. Germline loops: CDR1 MDHEN, CDR2 SYDVKM. V shed 6 bases and J shed 5 bases, with 20 bases lying between them. CDR3 protein: CASRYRDGPRHEQYF. As DNA, the CDR3 is TGTGCCAGCAGGTACAGGGACGGTCCTCGCCACGAGCAGTACTTC.

This chain links TRBV25-1 with TRBJ1-6; TRBD1 agrees at 8 bases. V lost 6 bases to trimming and J lost 8 bases; unmatched junction nucleotides: 9. Germline loops: CDR1 MGHDK, CDR2 SYGVNS. The CDR3 consists of 15 residues. Written as DNA, the CDR3 is TGTGCCAGCAGAAGAACCGGGACAGGCGATTCACCCCTCCACTTT. Translating gives CASRRTGTGDSPLHF.

V and J are TRBV28 and TRBJ2-1, with D possibly TRBD1 on 5 matching bases. This CDR3 has 15 residues. In germline, CDR1 is MDHEN, CDR2 SYDVKM. The V gene lost 2 bases and the J gene lost 7 bases, with 15 bases spanning the gap. CDR3: CASSLLSGYMNEQFF. The CDR3 coding sequence is TGTGCCAGCAGTTTACTCTCAGGGTATATGAATGAGCAGTTCTTC.

As for this clone: This CDR3 is also generated by other DNA sequences in the sample. The J gene is TRBJ1-1, the V gene TRBV27; 7 nucleotides agree with TRBD1. Germline values: CDR1 MNHEY, CDR2 SMNVEV (reference sequence). Losses at the gene ends were 4 bases for V and 10 bases for J; bases not matched to a gene: 12. The CDR3 covers 14 residues. For the CDR3, the DNA is TGTGCCAGCAGTTCCGCTCCTCGGCAGGGGGGAGCTTTCTTT. Its translation: CASSSAPRQGGAFF.

The chain joins TRBV18 to TRBJ1-2; D remains ambiguous. V lost 3 bases and J lost 0, with 11 bases in between. This CDR3 is built from 15 residues. Germline lookup yields CDR1 KGHSH and CDR2 LQKENI. Written as DNA, the CDR3 is TGTGCCAGCTCACCGCGGTCTTCTGCTAACTATGGCTACACCTTC. Its translation: CASSPRSSANYGYTF.

The chain is built from TRBV5-1 and TRBJ2-7; 10 bases fit TRBD2. Germline V gene data show CDR1 as SGHRS and CDR2 as YFSETQ. This CDR3 spans 18 amino acids. J was trimmed by 4 bases and V by 4 bases; bases with no gene match: 17. CDR3 protein: CASSPPWGLAGDRYEQYF. For the CDR3, the DNA is TGCGCCAGCAGCCCCCCCTGGGGTCTAGCGGGAGATAGATACGAGCAGTACTTC.

The CDR3 coding sequence is TGTGCCAGCAGTTTAGAGTTCAGGTCACCCCTCCACTTT. Its protein is CASSLEFRSPLHF. The V and J genes are TRBV27 and TRBJ1-6; D remains unclear. Trimming removed 2 bases from V and 10 bases from J, with 9 bases in between. The CDR3 extends over 13 amino acids. CDR1 is MNHEY and CDR2 is SMNVEV in the germline V gene (reference sequence).

This rearrangement joins TRBV9 to TRBJ2-7; D is unclear. This CDR3 region has 12 residues. Germline lookup yields CDR1 SGDLS and CDR2 YYNGEE. Trimming pared 3 bases from V and 0 bases from J, leaving 4 bases between. For the CDR3, the DNA is TGTGCCAGCAGCGGAGACTCCTACGAGCAGTACTTC. Translation: CASSGDSYEQYF.

The chain carries TRBV11-3 and TRBJ2-5; TRBD2 agrees at 10 bases. The CDR3 spans 17 residues. The V and J ends lost 3 bases and 3 bases, in that order; junction bases with no gene match: 10. CDR1 is SGHNT, CDR2 YENEEA, per germline. The DNA of the CDR3 is TGTGCCAGCAGCTTGTGGCTAGCGGGGGAAAAGGAAGAGACCCAGTACTTC. Translation: CASSLWLAGEKEETQYF. Looking up the rest from reference TRBV11-3 and TRBJ2-5 gives the full variable domain: EAGVVQSPRYKIIEKKQPVAFWCNPISGHNTLYWYLQNLGQGPELLIRYENEEAVDDSQLPKDRFSAERLKGVDSTLKIQPAELGDSAVYLCASSLWLAGEKEETQYFGPGTRLLVL.

The chain is built from TRBV19 and TRBJ2-6; the D is unclear. Trimming left V 5 bases short and J 0 bases short, with 11 bases between. Germline CDR1 reads LNHDA; CDR2 reads SQIVND (reference sequence). The CDR3 extends over 16 amino acids. CDR3 sequence reads: CASSVSLGSGANVLTF. The CDR3 DNA sequence: TGTGCCAGTAGTGTCAGCCTAGGCTCTGGGGCCAACGTCCTGACTTTC.

This clone showed up just once. J is TRBJ1-1 and V is TRBV18; D gene uncertain. The CDR3 sequence is 14 residues long. With 3 bases removed from V and 5 bases from J, the gap between germline ends came to 13 bases. Germline V gene data show CDR1 as KGHSH and CDR2 as LQKENI. The CDR3 DNA sequence: TGTGCCAGCTCACCCGCCACACGGGATACTGAAGCTTTCTTT. This encodes CASSPATRDTEAFF.

The chain employs TRBV5-1 and TRBJ1-4; D may be TRBD1 (5 bases). The CDR3 loop spans 14 amino acids. Per the germline V gene, CDR1 is SGHRS and CDR2 is YFSETQ. V lost 2 bases to trimming and J lost 2 bases, with 7 bases between them. This chain's CDR3 is CASSFRGTNEKLFF. The CDR3 nucleotides read TGCGCCAGCAGCTTCCGGGGGACTAATGAAAAACTGTTTTTT.

In this sample, this clone turned up once. The chain recombines TRBV19 with TRBJ2-3, with D hard to call. There are 14 residues in the CDR3. The V gene's germline CDR1 is LNHDA and CDR2 SQIVND (reference sequence). Trimming took 5 bases from V and 1 from J, leaving 10 bases between them. The CDR3 nucleotides are TGTGCCAGTAGTCCCCAGGCAGGCACAGATACGCAGTATTTT. Translating it yields CASSPQAGTDTQYF.

The rearrangement links TRBV9 to TRBJ2-1, with D perhaps TRBD2 (6 bases). Germline V lookup: CDR1 SGDLS, CDR2 YYNGEE. There are 13 residues in the CDR3. Between the trimmed V and J ends, which lost 0 bases and 10 bases, there was a span of 11 bases. CDR3 amino acids: CASSVGGNREQFF. The CDR3 DNA is TGTGCCAGCAGCGTAGGCGGGAACAGGGAGCAGTTCTTC.

The CDR3 DNA follows: TGTGCCAGCAGCGAGAGCGGGAGGGCATCAGATACGCAGTATTTT. This codes for CASSESGRASDTQYF. The chain carries TRBV9 and TRBJ2-3, with TRBD2 matching over 10 bases. Germline V gives CDR1 SGDLS, CDR2 YYNGEE. V dropped 3 bases and J dropped 4; count of bases not matched to a gene: 5. The CDR3 covers 15 residues.

V usage is TRBV11-2 and J usage is TRBJ2-5, with TRBD2 identical over 7 bases. Germline lookup yields CDR1 SGHAT and CDR2 FQNNGV. Germline trimming cut 5 bases from V and 0 bases from J; bases unmatched to any gene: 9. This CDR3 is built from 16 residues. The CDR3 reads CASSTPSGAYQETQYF. CDR3 sequence (DNA): TGTGCCAGCAGCACTCCTAGCGGAGCGTACCAAGAGACCCAGTACTTC.

The J gene is TRBJ2-7, the V gene TRBV2, with 9 bases lining up with TRBD1. Germline CDR1 reads SNHLY; CDR2 reads FYNNEI. The V gene end was trimmed by 7 bases and the J gene end by 6 bases; junction bases not matched to a gene: 7. The CDR3 loop spans 13 amino acids. CDR3 amino acids: CASNSGTGREQYF. The CDR3 DNA is TGTGCCAGCAACTCCGGGACAGGGCGCGAGCAGTACTTC.

The chain has TRBV6-1 and TRBJ2-2, with TRBD2 matching over 10 bases. Germline assignment: CDR1 MNHNS and CDR2 SASEGT. V lost 3 bases to trimming and J lost 5 bases; unmatched junction nucleotides: 12. There are 18 residues in the CDR3. In DNA, the CDR3 is TGTGCCAGCAGTGACGCTCGCCTAGCGGGAGTTCGAACCGGGGAGCTGTTTTTT. Its protein product is CASSDARLAGVRTGELFF.

This sequence joins TRBV28 and TRBJ1-6; 7 positions match TRBD1. V was pared by 6 bases and J by 10 bases, with 12 bases of the junction left unmatched. Germline values: CDR1 MDHEN, CDR2 SYDVKM. The CDR3 is 15 residues long. CDR3 DNA: TGTGCCAGCAGCTATAGACAGGGTACGAAGTCACCCCTCCACTTT. This gives the protein CASSYRQGTKSPLHF.

CDR3 protein: CAWLGTGYYEQYF. The CDR3 coding sequence is TGTGCCTGGCTTGGGACAGGATACTACGAGCAGTACTTC. The J gene is TRBJ2-7, the V gene TRBV30; TRBD1 agrees at 8 bases. The CDR3 contains 13 residues. Germline CDR1 and CDR2: GTSNPN and SVGIG (reference sequence). The J segment lost 3 bases and the V segment lost 5 bases, leaving 6 bases of the junction unmatched.

The J gene is TRBJ2-1, the V gene TRBV11-3; D may be TRBD2 (5 bases). V dropped 5 bases and J dropped 2 bases, with 10 bases sitting between them. The CDR3 extends over 14 amino acids. Germline CDR1 SGHNT, CDR2 YENEEA. CDR3 nucleotides: TGTGCCAGCAGCACAAGCGGAGCCTACAATGAGCAGTTCTTC. It codes for CASSTSGAYNEQFF.

This clone appeared a single time. The V gene is TRBV6-1, the J gene TRBJ1-3; no definite D call. The CDR3 length is 16 residues. V lost 2 bases to trimming and J lost 0 bases, with 11 bases between them. Germline CDR1 and CDR2: MNHNS and SASEGT. CDR3 amino acids: CASSEIMGSSGNTIYF. DNA of the CDR3: TGTGCCAGCAGTGAAATAATGGGGAGCTCTGGAAACACCATATATTTT.

The chain is built from TRBV18 and TRBJ2-5; maybe TRBD1 (6 bases). The CDR3 covers 15 residues. Germline CDR1 reads KGHSH; CDR2 reads LQKENI. With 4 bases removed from V and 4 bases from J, the gap between germline ends came to 16 bases. CDR3 DNA sequence: TGTGCCAGCTCACTCCAACTGGGGGCCCCAGAGACCCAGTACTTC. Protein product: CASSLQLGAPETQYF. Filled out from reference TRBV18 and TRBJ2-5, the complete variable domain reads NAGVMQNPRHLVRRRGQEARLRCSPMKGHSHVYWYRQLPEEGLKFMVYLQKENIIDESGMPKERFSAEFPKEGPSILRIQQVVRGDSAAYFCASSLQLGAPETQYFGPGTRLLVL.